This T cell receptor beta chain is drawn from a study of CD8 T cells in Susac syndrome (dated by TCRdb to the late 2010s). As for the study more broadly: Repertoire sequencing was used to test whether CD8+ T cell activation and differentiation in Susac syndrome was antigen driven. General conclusions and limits of the study: The number of individuals in the TCR sequencing and HLA analysis was acknowledged as relatively small.

Peripheral blood CD8+ and CD4+ T cells from healthy donors, Susac syndrome patients and multiple sclerosis patients were profiled using high-throughput TCR beta sequencing. Healthy donors were included as age- and sex-matched controls. Bulk CD8+ and CD4+ T cells were purified by magnetic negative isolation, whereas CD8+ TEMRA cells were enriched by FACS. Blood was drawn into EDTA tubes, processed within 24 hours, and PBMCs were isolated by density gradient centrifugation. PBMCs intended for TCR sequencing were cryopreserved in liquid nitrogen and thawed later in a water bath at 37 degrees C. The sorted or isolated CD4+, CD8+ and CD8+ TEMRA cells reached a purity of at least 90%. A word on this clonotype: The antigen it recognizes is unknown. Base-call qualities are not available, and no considerably larger clone is one nucleotide away.

Inclusive of the bounding cysteine and phenylalanine, the CDR3 is 13 residues long. Just CDR3 DNA is preserved here, 39 bases in frame from base 1. V is shortened by 5 bases, J by 10 bases, and the region joining them spans 12 bases. CDR1 and CDR2 were assigned from the germline V gene as SGHAT and FQNNGV. RNA was extracted with the RNeasy kit and about 0.5 to 1 ug was reverse transcribed using random hexamers. The immunoSEQ multiplex PCR assay, which covers 54 Vbeta and 13 Jbeta segments, was used to amplify TCR beta CDR3 regions. PCR amplification bias was corrected by using a synthetic template baseline for primer optimization and computational correction. Regarding the original processing steps: Reads were annotated to V, D and J genes per IMGT and analyzed with immunoSEQ Analyzer, keeping only productive sequences. Clonality was computed as one minus Shannon entropy normalized by log2 of the number of productive unique sequences. Public and private clones were assessed among the 100 most prevalent clones of each patient and control. A clone was defined as Susac-specific if it was absent from the healthy and MS cohorts, from around 960 published viral clones and from other ImmuneACCESS disease sequences. TCRdb itself trimmed the public reads at Q25 with fastp, ran MiXCR and retained productive beta chains. Every entry covers one CDR3 protein and lists the most common genes and DNA from its rows. TCRdb, not the authors, supplied the V and J calls. The sample contains about 190,000 distinct CDR3 sequences, 80% to 95% of them found a single time. 0.1% of the sample belongs to the ten largest clones.

Recombination joined TRBV11-2 with TRBJ1-6; D gene: possibly TRBD1, on 6 matching bases. The sequenced sample consisted of CD4+ T cells from PBMCs. The TCR originated in a human donor in good health. CDR3 protein: CASSPFQGSPLHF. Read as DNA, the sequence is TGTGCCAGCAGCCCCTTTCAGGGGTCACCCCTCCACTTT.